This T cell receptor (beta chain) was recovered during a study of a mutant IDH1 vaccine in newly diagnosed glioma (dated by TCRdb to 2020 to 2023). Regarding the research as a whole: Of the roughly 31 treated patients, approximately 62% were male and about 40% were female, and the mean age was approximately 40 years. Before enrollment, patients had received standard therapy of radiotherapy alone, temozolomide alone, or radiochemotherapy with temozolomide; most received the combination. Peripheral blood was collected at six visits: V03 (baseline), V05, V07, V10, V12 and V13. For exploratory analyses, 25 treated patients had longitudinal TCRB deep sequencing done wherever samples were available. Here is what the overall study found, with its caveats: Availability determined which PBMC samples were chosen for TCRB deep sequencing. According to the authors, sample limitations meant that analyses of patient blood samples could not be reproduced. No apparent relationship was observed between pseudoprogression and alterations in the top peripheral T cell clonotypes detected by TCRB sequencing. Immune responses induced by the vaccine were seen in approximately 92% of patients across multiple MHC alleles.

Reading the label with the study, this specimen's time point is: baseline, week 1 (first vaccination visit). Reading the label with the study, this specimen's treatment or condition is: pre-vaccination baseline after standard-of-care therapy. Newly diagnosed WHO grade 3 or 4 IDH1-mutant astrocytomas showing loss of nuclear ATRX were present in the donors. The samples were drawn from NOA16, a multicentre, single-arm, open-label phase I trial in Germany that tested a mutant IDH1 peptide vaccine in humans for the first time. For immunogenicity testing, the blood drawn at visit V03 was used as the baseline sample. Genomic DNA for TCRB sequencing was extracted from EDTA blood using the DNeasy Blood and Tissue Kit. Library prep was done by the immunoSEQ multiplex PCR assay. Rearranged TCR beta chain sequences were amplified using the hsTCRB Kit according to the manufacturer's protocol. An Illumina MiSeq was used to sequence the TCRB libraries. In the authors' own workflow: The kit vendor's proprietary platform handled demultiplexing, trimming and gene mapping. TCRdb carries this immuneACCESS record with in-frame sequences only. Its versions omit some clonotypes, under half of them owing to an unresolved V gene in the studies checked, with the rest unexplained. That table gives V, J and clone size, and the DNA gave D and trimming. The sample table lists roughly 46,000 clones, 75% to 90% of them with a count of one. The top ten hold around 2.4% of the sample.

From the cysteine through the phenylalanine, the CDR3 covers 18 amino acids. The entry retains the CDR3 DNA only, 54 bases that are in frame from base 1. The CDR1 and CDR2 encoded by the germline V gene are SGDLS and YYNGEE. The germline V and J ends show losses of 1 base and 7 bases respectively, and no gene match explains 14 bases of the junction. With respect to this clone: Its cognate antigen has yet to be identified. One base away there is no much larger clone; base qualities are not given.

Sequencing used PBMCs, obtained from a glioma patient treated with radiotherapy, temozolomide or both. The TCR was taken from a man aged 35 to 55 with glioma. The chain joins TRBV9 to TRBJ2-1, and 10 bases in between align with TRBD2. The DNA reads as follows: TGTGCCAGCAGCGTACCCAGCGGGAGGGCCGAGATAGGTAATGAGCAGTTCTTC. This translates into CASSVPSGRAEIGNEQFF.